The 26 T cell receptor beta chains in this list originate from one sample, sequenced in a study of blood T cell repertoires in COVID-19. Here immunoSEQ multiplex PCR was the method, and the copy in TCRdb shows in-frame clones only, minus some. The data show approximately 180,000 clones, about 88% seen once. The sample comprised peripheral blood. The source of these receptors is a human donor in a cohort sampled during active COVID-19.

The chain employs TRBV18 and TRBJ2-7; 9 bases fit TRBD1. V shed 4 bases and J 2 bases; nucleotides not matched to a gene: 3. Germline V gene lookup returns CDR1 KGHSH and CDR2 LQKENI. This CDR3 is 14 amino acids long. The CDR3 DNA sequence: TGTGCCAGCTCACTTCGGACAGGGGCCTACGAGCAGTACTTC. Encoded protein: CASSLRTGAYEQYF.

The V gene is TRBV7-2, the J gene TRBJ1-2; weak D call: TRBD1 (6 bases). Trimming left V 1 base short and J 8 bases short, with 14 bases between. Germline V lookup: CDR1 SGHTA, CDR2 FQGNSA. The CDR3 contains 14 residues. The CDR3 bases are TGTGCCAGCAGCTTAGGGGGGCGCGGGTTGGGCTACACCTTC. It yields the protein CASSLGGRGLGYTF.

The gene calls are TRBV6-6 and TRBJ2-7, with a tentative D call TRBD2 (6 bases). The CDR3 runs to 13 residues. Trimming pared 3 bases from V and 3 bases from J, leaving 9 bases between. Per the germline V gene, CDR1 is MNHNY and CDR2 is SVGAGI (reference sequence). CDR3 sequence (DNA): TGTGCCAGCAGTTATGGAGGGTACTACGAGCAGTACTTC. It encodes CASSYGGYYEQYF.

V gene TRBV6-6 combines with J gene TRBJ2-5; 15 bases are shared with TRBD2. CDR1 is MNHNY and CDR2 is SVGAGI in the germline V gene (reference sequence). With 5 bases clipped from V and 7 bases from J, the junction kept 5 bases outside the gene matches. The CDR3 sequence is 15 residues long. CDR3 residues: CASSLGLAGGATQYF. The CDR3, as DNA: TGTGCCAGCAGTCTGGGACTAGCGGGGGGAGCGACCCAGTACTTC.

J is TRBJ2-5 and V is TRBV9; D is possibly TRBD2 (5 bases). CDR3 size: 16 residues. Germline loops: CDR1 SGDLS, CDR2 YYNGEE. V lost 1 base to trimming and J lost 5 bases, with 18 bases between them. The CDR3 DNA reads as TGTGCCAGCAGCGTATCCCCCCTCGGGATGGCTGAGACCCAGTACTTC. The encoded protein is CASSVSPLGMAETQYF.

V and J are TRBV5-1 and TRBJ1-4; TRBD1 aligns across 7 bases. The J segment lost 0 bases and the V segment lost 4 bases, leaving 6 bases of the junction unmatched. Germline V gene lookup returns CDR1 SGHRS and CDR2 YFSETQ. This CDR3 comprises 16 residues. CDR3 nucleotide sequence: TGCGCCAGCAGCCCGGCAGGACAGGCAACTAATGAAAAACTGTTTTTT. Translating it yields CASSPAGQATNEKLFF.

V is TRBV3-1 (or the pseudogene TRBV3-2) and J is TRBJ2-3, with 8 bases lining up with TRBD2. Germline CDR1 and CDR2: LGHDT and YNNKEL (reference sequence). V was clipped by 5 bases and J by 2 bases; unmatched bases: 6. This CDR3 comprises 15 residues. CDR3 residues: CASSLAGRNTDTQYF. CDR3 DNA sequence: TGTGCCAGCAGCTTAGCGGGAAGAAACACAGATACGCAGTATTTT.

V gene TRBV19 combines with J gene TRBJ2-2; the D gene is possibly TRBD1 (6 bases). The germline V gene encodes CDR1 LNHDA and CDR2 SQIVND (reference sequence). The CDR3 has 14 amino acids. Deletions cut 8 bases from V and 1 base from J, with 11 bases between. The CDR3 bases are TGTGCCAGTCAGGGGCAAATGAACACCGGGGAGCTGTTTTTT. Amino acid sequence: CASQGQMNTGELFF.

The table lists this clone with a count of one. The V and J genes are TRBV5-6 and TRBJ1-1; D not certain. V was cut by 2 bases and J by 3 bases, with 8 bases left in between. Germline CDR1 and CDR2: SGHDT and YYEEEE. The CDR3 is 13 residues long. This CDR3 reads CASSFNEYTEAFF. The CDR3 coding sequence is TGTGCCAGCAGCTTCAATGAGTACACTGAAGCTTTCTTT.

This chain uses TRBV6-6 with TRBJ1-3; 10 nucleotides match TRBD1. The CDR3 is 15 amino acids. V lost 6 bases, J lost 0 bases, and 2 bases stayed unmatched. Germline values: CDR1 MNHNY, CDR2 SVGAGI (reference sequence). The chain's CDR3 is CASSGTGASGNTIYF. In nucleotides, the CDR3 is TGTGCCAGCAGCGGGACAGGGGCCTCTGGAAACACCATATATTTT.

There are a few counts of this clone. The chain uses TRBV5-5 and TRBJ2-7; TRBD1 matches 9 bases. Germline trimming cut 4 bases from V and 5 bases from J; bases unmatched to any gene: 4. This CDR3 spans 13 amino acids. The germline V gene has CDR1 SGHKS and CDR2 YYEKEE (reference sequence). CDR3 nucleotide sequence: TGTGCCAGCAGCCGGGACAGGGTTCACGAGCAGTACTTC. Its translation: CASSRDRVHEQYF.

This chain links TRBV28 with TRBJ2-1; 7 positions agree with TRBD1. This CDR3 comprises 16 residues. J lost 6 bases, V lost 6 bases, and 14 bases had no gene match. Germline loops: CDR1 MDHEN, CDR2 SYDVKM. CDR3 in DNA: TGTGCCAGCAGCCCTGGGATGGACAGGAGTATCAATGAGCAGTTCTTC. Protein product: CASSPGMDRSINEQFF.

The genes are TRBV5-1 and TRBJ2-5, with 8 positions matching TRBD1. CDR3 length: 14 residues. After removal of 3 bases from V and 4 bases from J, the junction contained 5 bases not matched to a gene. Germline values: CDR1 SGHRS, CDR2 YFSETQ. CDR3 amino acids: CASSSGGPGETQYF. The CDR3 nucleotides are TGCGCCAGCAGCTCAGGGGGCCCCGGAGAGACCCAGTACTTC.

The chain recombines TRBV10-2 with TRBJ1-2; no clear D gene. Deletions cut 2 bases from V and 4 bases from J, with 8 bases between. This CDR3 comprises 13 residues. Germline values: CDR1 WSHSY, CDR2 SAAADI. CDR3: CASSEDSGYGYTF. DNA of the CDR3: TGCGCCAGCAGTGAGGATTCGGGCTATGGCTACACCTTC.

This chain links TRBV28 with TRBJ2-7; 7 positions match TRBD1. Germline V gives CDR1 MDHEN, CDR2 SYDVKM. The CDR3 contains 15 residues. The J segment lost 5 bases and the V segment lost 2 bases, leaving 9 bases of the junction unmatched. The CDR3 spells CASSLGGNRGDEQYF. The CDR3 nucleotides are TGTGCCAGCAGTTTAGGGGGTAACAGGGGAGACGAGCAGTACTTC.

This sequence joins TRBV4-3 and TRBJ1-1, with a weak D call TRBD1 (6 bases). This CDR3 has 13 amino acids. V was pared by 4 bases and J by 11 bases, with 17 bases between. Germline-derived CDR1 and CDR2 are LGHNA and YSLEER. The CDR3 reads CASSPVRGISAFF. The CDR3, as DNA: TGCGCCAGCAGCCCGGTAAGGGGGATATCGGCTTTCTTT.

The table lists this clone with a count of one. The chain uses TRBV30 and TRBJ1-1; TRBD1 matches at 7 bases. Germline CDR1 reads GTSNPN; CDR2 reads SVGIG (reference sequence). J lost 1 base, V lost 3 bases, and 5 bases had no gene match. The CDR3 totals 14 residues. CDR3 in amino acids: CAWRAGTANTEAFF. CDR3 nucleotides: TGTGCCTGGAGGGCCGGGACAGCGAACACTGAAGCTTTCTTT.

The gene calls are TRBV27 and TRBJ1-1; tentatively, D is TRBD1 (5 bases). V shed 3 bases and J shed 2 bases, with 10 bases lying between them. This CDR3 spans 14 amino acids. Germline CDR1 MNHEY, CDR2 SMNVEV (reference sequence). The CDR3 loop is CASSFRQINTEAFF. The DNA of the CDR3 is TGTGCCAGCAGTTTTCGACAGATCAACACTGAAGCTTTCTTT.

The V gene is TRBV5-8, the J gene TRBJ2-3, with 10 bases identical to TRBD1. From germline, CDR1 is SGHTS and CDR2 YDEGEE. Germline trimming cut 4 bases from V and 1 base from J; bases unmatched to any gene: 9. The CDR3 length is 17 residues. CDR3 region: CASSPYDRGQGTDTQYF. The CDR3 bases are TGTGCCAGCAGCCCCTACGACAGGGGGCAGGGCACAGATACGCAGTATTTT.

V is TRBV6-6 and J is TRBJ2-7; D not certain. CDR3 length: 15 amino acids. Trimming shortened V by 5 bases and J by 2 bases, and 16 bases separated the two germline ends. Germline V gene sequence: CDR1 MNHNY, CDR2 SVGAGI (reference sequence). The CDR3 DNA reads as TGTGCCAGCAGTCCCCCGACACGCGAAGCCTACGAGCAGTACTTC. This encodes CASSPPTREAYEQYF.

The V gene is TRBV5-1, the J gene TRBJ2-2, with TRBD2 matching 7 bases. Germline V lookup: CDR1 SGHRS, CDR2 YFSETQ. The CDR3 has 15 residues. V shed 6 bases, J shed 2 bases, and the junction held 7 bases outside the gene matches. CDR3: CASMREGLNTGELFF. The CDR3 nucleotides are TGCGCCAGCATGAGGGAGGGGTTAAACACCGGGGAGCTGTTTTTT.

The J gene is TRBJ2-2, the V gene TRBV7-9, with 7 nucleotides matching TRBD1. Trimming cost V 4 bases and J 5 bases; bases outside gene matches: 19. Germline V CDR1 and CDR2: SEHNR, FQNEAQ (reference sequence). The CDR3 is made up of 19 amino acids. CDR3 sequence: CASSSNAGGYRQPTGELFF. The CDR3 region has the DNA TGTGCCAGCAGCTCCAATGCAGGGGGTTATCGCCAGCCGACCGGGGAGCTGTTTTTT. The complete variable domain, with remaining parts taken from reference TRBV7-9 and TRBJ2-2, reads DTGVSQNPRHKITKRGQNVTFRCDPISEHNRLYWYRQTLGQGPEFLTYFQNEAQLEKSRLLSDRFSAERPKGSFSTLEIQRTEQGDSAMYLCASSSNAGGYRQPTGELFFGEGSRLTVL.

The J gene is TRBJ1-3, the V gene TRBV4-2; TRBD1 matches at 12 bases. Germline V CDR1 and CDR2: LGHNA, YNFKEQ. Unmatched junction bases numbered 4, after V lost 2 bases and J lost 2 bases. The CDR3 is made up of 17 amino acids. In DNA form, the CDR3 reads TGTGCCAGCAGCCAACAGGGACAGGGGGCGCCTGGAAACACCATATATTTT. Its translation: CASSQQGQGAPGNTIYF.

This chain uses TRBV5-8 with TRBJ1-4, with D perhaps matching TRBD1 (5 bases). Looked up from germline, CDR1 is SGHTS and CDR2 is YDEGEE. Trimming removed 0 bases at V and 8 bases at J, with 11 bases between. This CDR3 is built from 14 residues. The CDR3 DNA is TGTGCCAGCAGCTTGGAGCAGGGAAGCGAAAAACTGTTTTTT. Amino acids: CASSLEQGSEKLFF.

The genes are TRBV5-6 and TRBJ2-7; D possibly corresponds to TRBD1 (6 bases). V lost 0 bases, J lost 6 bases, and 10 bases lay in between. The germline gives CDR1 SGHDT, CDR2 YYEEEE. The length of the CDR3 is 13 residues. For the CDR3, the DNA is TGTGCCAGCAGCTTGGGTACAGGGCGCGAGCAGTACTTC. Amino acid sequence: CASSLGTGREQYF. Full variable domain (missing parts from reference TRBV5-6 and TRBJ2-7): DAGVTQSPTHLIKTRGQQVTLRCSPKSGHDTVSWYQQALGQGPQFIFQYYEEEERQRGNFPDRFSGHQFPNYSSELNVNALLLGDSALYLCASSLGTGREQYFGPGTRLTVT.

CDR3 sequence reads: CASSHPGTALYEQYF. The CDR3 DNA follows: TGTGCCAGCAGTCACCCCGGGACAGCCCTCTACGAGCAGTACTTC. The gene calls are TRBV27 and TRBJ2-7; the match to TRBD1 covers 7 bases. V shed 5 bases and J 3 bases; nucleotides not matched to a gene: 10. CDR1 and CDR2 from the germline V gene are MNHEY and SMNVEV (reference sequence). The CDR3 is 15 residues long.